This entry lists 21 T cell receptor beta chains sequenced from one sample in a study of PD-L1 blockade in urothelial cancer. As for time point: pretreatment peripheral blood. Sequencing used immunoSEQ multiplex PCR; TCRdb keeps in-frame clones, though not all of them. The sample carries some 71,000 clones, approximately 83% recorded once. The sample was PBMCs, taken around atezolizumab (anti-PD-L1) treatment. The origin of the receptors is a man aged 55 to 70 with urothelial cancer.

The chain has TRBV4-1 and TRBJ1-4; D is undetermined. Germline CDR1 and CDR2: MGHRA and YSYEKL. The CDR3 has 17 amino acids. V shed 0 bases and J shed 1 base, with 12 bases lying between them. Here the CDR3 reads CASSQDSGRGTNEKLFF. The CDR3 DNA reads TGCGCCAGCAGCCAAGATTCGGGGAGAGGAACTAATGAAAAACTGTTTTTT.

The chain carries TRBV10-2 and TRBJ2-1; TRBD1 is a possible D gene (5 bases). The germline gives CDR1 WSHSY, CDR2 SAAADI. Trimming took 4 bases from V and 9 from J, leaving 13 bases between them. This CDR3 spans 13 amino acids. The CDR3 nucleotides read TGCGCCAGCAGTGGACAGACGTTTAGTGAGCAGTTCTTC. Translated: CASSGQTFSEQFF.

As for this clone: One end of the junction varies from germline; a read error may be responsible. The chain uses TRBV5-1 and TRBJ2-7, with TRBD2 matching 8 bases. The CDR3 is 13 residues long. Germline CDR1 is SGHRS and CDR2 is YFSETQ. The CDR3 DNA reads TGTGCCAGCAGCGGGGGACTAGCCTACGAGCAGTACTTC. This encodes CASSGGLAYEQYF.

This sequence joins TRBV30 and TRBJ2-3, with 9 bases matching TRBD1. Germline trimming cut 5 bases from V and 3 bases from J; bases unmatched to any gene: 9. CDR3 length: 15 residues. The germline gives CDR1 GTSNPN, CDR2 SVGIG (reference sequence). The CDR3 region has the DNA TGTGCCTGGGTTCCGGGACAGGGATTTACAGATACGCAGTATTTT. Translated: CAWVPGQGFTDTQYF.

In DNA, the CDR3 is TGTGCCAGCAGCCCCACTAGCGGGCTCACAGATACGCAGTATTTT. Encoded protein: CASSPTSGLTDTQYF. This chain links TRBV7-2 with TRBJ2-3; 9 bases match TRBD2. J gave up 2 bases and V 5 bases, and 5 bases lay outside the gene matches. This CDR3 has 15 amino acids. Germline V gene data show CDR1 as SGHTA and CDR2 as FQGNSA.

The chain carries TRBV7-2 and TRBJ2-7; 8 positions match TRBD2. Germline V lookup: CDR1 SGHTA, CDR2 FQGNSA. V was clipped by 7 bases and J by 3 bases; unmatched bases: 8. The CDR3 runs 14 residues. CDR3 amino acids: CASTLVAGSYEQYF. The CDR3 DNA reads TGTGCCAGCACCCTAGTAGCGGGGAGCTACGAGCAGTACTTC.

The chain employs TRBV28 and TRBJ1-2; D gene ambiguous. V lost 8 bases, J lost 4 bases, and 14 bases lay in between. CDR3 length: 13 residues. The germline V gene has CDR1 MDHEN and CDR2 SYDVKM. DNA for the CDR3: TGTGCCAGCTACCAAGCGGCAGTCTATGGCTACACCTTC. Amino acids: CASYQAAVYGYTF.

The chain carries TRBV28 and TRBJ1-1; D is perhaps TRBD1 (6 bases). The CDR3 has 18 amino acids. Germline V gene sequence: CDR1 MDHEN, CDR2 SYDVKM. Trimming removed 2 bases at V and 8 bases at J, with 27 bases between. This CDR3 reads CASSLIGPGQGRTLEAFF. The CDR3 DNA reads TGTGCCAGCAGTTTAATAGGCCCTGGTCAGGGGAGAACCTTAGAAGCTTTCTTT.

The J gene is TRBJ1-1, the V gene TRBV30; 8 nucleotides agree with TRBD1. The germline gives CDR1 GTSNPN, CDR2 SVGIG (reference sequence). The CDR3 runs 15 residues. The junction had 10 bases not matched to a gene; V was cut back by 5 bases and J by 2 bases. CDR3 in DNA: TGTGCCTGGGGAGGGGACAGGAGCCTTAACACTGAAGCTTTCTTT. As protein: CAWGGDRSLNTEAFF.

The CDR3: CASSSRGQNYGYTF. The CDR3 DNA is TGTGCCAGCAGCTCCCGAGGGCAGAACTATGGCTACACCTTC. The chain employs TRBV5-4 and TRBJ1-2, with D uncertain. This CDR3 contains 14 residues. Looked up from germline, CDR1 is SGHNT and CDR2 is YYREEE (reference sequence). V gave up 3 bases and J gave up 2 bases, with 11 bases separating them.

This sequence joins TRBV19 and TRBJ1-6; a possible D gene is TRBD1 (6 bases). Germline V gene lookup returns CDR1 LNHDA and CDR2 SQIVND (reference sequence). There are 14 residues in the CDR3. V lost 2 bases and J lost 5, with 7 bases in between. The CDR3 DNA is TGTGCCAGTAGTATACAGGGGAATAATTCACCCCTCCACTTT. This codes for CASSIQGNNSPLHF.

This chain connects TRBV13 to TRBJ2-5, with 9 bases identical to TRBD2. This CDR3 is built from 16 residues. Germline CDR1 is PRHDT and CDR2 is FYEKMQ (reference sequence). V gave up 6 bases and J gave up 2 bases; unmatched junction bases: 10. CDR3 loop: CASSLMGGGAQETQYF. CDR3 nucleotide sequence: TGTGCCAGCAGTCTAATGGGCGGGGGGGCTCAAGAGACCCAGTACTTC.

The chain joins TRBV18 to TRBJ1-4; 10 nucleotides match TRBD1. V lost 3 bases to trimming and J lost 2 bases; unmatched junction nucleotides: 0. Looked up from germline, CDR1 is KGHSH and CDR2 is LQKENI. CDR3 length: 15 amino acids. CDR3 loop: CASSPDRGTNEKLFF. CDR3 DNA: TGTGCCAGCTCACCGGACAGGGGGACTAATGAAAAACTGTTTTTT.

In its sample, this clone was seen a few times. The rearrangement links TRBV5-4 to TRBJ2-3; D call uncertain. Trimming shortened V by 0 bases and J by 3 bases, and 17 bases separated the two germline ends. The CDR3 has 17 residues. Per the germline V gene, CDR1 is SGHNT and CDR2 is YYREEE (reference sequence). The CDR3 DNA sequence: TGTGCCAGCAGCTTGGCCGCGCGTTTGTCATCAACAGATACGCAGTATTTT. The encoded protein is CASSLAARLSSTDTQYF.

On this clone itself: Sequence at one end of the junction differs from germline and may be a read error. The chain has TRBV30 and TRBJ1-4, with 10 nucleotides matching TRBD1. The CDR3 covers 13 residues. From germline, CDR1 is GTSNPN and CDR2 SVGIG (reference sequence). The CDR3 DNA sequence: TGTGCCCTGGGGCAGGGACAGGGGCAGTCCAAGATTTTT. Translation gives CALGQGQGQSKIF.

V usage is TRBV6-1 and J usage is TRBJ1-2; D is uncertain. The CDR3 extends over 13 amino acids. Germline CDR1 MNHNS, CDR2 SASEGT. V was cut by 1 base and J by 3 bases, with 6 bases left in between. CDR3 protein: CASSEVADYGYTF. The CDR3 region has the DNA TGTGCCAGCAGTGAAGTTGCGGACTATGGCTACACCTTC.

This clone was seen a single time. The rearrangement uses TRBV28 and TRBJ2-3; D is perhaps TRBD2 (6 bases). V lost 6 bases to trimming and J lost 0 bases, with 7 bases between them. The CDR3 sequence is 13 residues long. Looked up from germline, CDR1 is MDHEN and CDR2 is SYDVKM. CDR3 protein: CASRDYSTDTQYF. CDR3 nucleotides: TGTGCCAGCAGGGACTATAGCACAGATACGCAGTATTTT.

The J gene is TRBJ2-7, the V gene TRBV18; TRBD1 might be the D (5 bases). Germline values: CDR1 KGHSH, CDR2 LQKENI. The CDR3 has 16 amino acids. The V gene lost 6 bases and the J gene lost 6 bases, with 24 bases spanning the gap. The CDR3 nucleotides are TGTGCCAGCTCTCTCAGGGTACCCATCGATGGTTCCGAGCAGTACTTC. Its protein is CASSLRVPIDGSEQYF.

The genes are TRBV14 and TRBJ1-5, with 7 bases lining up with TRBD1. The CDR3 loop spans 14 amino acids. The V gene's germline CDR1 is SGHDN and CDR2 FVKESK. V trimming: 4 bases; J trimming: 4 bases; junction bases outside the gene matches: 4. For the CDR3, the DNA is TGTGCCAGCAGCCCAGGGGGAGGAAATCAGCCCCAGCATTTT. Its translation: CASSPGGGNQPQHF.

The genes are TRBV11-2 and TRBJ1-1; no clear D gene. CDR1 SGHAT and CDR2 FQNNGV come from the germline V gene. V gave up 2 bases and J gave up 4 bases, with 11 bases separating them. The CDR3 contains 14 residues. CDR3 sequence (DNA): TGTGCCAGCAGCTTATTCGAGGGTAGCACTGAAGCTTTCTTT. This gives the protein CASSLFEGSTEAFF.

This rearrangement joins TRBV11-2 to TRBJ2-7, with a possible D match to TRBD2 (5 bases). The V end was cut by 5 bases, the J end by 4 bases, with 9 bases between. Germline values: CDR1 SGHAT, CDR2 FQNNGV. The length of the CDR3 is 12 residues. The DNA for the CDR3 is TGTGCCAGCAGCCACGGGGAGTACGAGCAGTACTTC. It encodes CASSHGEYEQYF.